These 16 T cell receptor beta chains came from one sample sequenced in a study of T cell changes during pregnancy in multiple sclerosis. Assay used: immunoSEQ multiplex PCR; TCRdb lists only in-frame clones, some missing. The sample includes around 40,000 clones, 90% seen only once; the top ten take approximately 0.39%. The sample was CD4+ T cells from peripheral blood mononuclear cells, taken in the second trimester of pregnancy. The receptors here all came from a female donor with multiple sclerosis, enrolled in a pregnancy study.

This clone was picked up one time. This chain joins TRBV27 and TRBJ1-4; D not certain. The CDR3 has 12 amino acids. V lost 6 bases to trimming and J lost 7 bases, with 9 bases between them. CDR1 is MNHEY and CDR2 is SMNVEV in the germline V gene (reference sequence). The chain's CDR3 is CASRTTSEKLFF. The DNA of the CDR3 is TGTGCCAGCAGGACAACAAGTGAAAAACTGTTTTTT.

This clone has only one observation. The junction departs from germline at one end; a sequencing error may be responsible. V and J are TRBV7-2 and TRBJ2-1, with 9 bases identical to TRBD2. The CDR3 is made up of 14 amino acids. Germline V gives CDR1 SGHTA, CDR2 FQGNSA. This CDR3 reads CASRFAGGVHEQFF. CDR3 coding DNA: TGTGCCAGCCGCTTCGCGGGAGGGGTCCATGAGCAGTTCTTC.

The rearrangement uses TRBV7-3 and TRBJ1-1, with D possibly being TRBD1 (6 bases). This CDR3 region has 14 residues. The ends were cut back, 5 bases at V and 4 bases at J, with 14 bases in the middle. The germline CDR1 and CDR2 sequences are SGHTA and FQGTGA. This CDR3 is CASSLYRDSTEAFF. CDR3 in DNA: TGTGCCAGCAGCCTTTACAGGGATAGCACTGAAGCTTTCTTT.

CDR3 DNA: TGTGCCAGCAGCTTTCAGACTAGCGGGTCCCGCTCCTACAATGAGCAGTTCTTC. Its protein is CASSFQTSGSRSYNEQFF. The chain couples TRBV7-2 to TRBJ2-1; 10 bases fit TRBD2. CDR1 SGHTA and CDR2 FQGNSA come from the germline V gene. CDR3 size: 18 residues. V trimming: 3 bases; J trimming: 0 bases; junction bases outside the gene matches: 8. Looking up the rest from reference TRBV7-2 and TRBJ2-1 gives the full variable domain: GAGVSQSPSNKVTEKGKDVELRCDPISGHTALYWYRQSLGQGLEFLIYFQGNSAPDKSGLPSDRFSAERTGGSVSTLTIQRTQQEDSAVYLCASSFQTSGSRSYNEQFFGPGTRLTVL.

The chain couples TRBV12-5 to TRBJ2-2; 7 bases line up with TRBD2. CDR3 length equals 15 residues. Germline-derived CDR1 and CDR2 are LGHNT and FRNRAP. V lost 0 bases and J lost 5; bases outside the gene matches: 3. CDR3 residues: CASGLVLARTGELFF. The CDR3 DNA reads TGTGCTAGTGGTTTGGTACTAGCGAGGACCGGGGAGCTGTTTTTT.

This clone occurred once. In DNA form, the CDR3 reads TGCAGCGTGGCGGGTCCGGGACTAGCGGGAAAAGAGACCCAGTACTTC. It is translated as CSVAGPGLAGKETQYF. The V call is TRBV29-1, the J call TRBJ2-5; 13 bases match TRBD2. The CDR3 runs to 16 residues. J was trimmed by 3 bases and V by 6 bases; bases with no gene match: 10. Germline V CDR1 and CDR2: SQVTM, ANQGSEA. The full variable domain, rest sourced from reference TRBV29-1 and TRBJ2-5, is SAVISQKPSRDICQRGTSLTIQCQVDSQVTMMFWYRQQPGQSLTLIATANQGSEATYESGFVIDKFPISRPNLTFSTLTVSNMSPEDSSIYLCSVAGPGLAGKETQYFGPGTRLLVL.

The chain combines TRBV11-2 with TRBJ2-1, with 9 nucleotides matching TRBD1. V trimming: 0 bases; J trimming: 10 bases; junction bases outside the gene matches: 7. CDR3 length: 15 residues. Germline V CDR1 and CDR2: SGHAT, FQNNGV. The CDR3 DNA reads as TGTGCCAGCAGCTTAGAACAGGGGGCTTTATACGAGCAGTTCTTC. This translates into CASSLEQGALYEQFF.

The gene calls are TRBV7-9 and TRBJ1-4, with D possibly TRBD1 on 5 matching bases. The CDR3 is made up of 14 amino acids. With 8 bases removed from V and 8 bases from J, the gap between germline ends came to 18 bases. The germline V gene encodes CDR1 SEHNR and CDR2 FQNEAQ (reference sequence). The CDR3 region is CASPRGGTEEKLFF. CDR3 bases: TGTGCCAGCCCACGGGGGGGAACCGAGGAAAAACTGTTTTTT.

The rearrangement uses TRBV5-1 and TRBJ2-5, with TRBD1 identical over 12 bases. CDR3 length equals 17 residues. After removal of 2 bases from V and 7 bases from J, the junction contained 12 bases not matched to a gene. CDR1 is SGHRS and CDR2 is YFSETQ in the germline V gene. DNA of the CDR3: TGCGCCAGCAGCTTTTTCTCGTCGGGACAGGGGGCAGGGACCCAGTACTTC. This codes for CASSFFSSGQGAGTQYF. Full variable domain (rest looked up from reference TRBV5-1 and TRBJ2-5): KAGVTQTPRYLIKTRGQQVTLSCSPISGHRSVSWYQQTPGQGLQFLFEYFSETQRNKGNFPGRFSGRQFSNSRSEMNVSTLELGDSALYLCASSFFSSGQGAGTQYFGPGTRLLVL.

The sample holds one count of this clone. CDR3 in amino acids: CASSESLDSTDTQYF. The CDR3 region has the DNA TGTGCCAGCAGTGAATCGCTAGATTCCACAGATACGCAGTATTTT. The chain carries TRBV6-1 and TRBJ2-3; D call uncertain. Germline V CDR1 and CDR2: MNHNS, SASEGT. The V and J ends lost 2 bases and 2 bases respectively, with 11 bases between them. This CDR3 contains 15 residues.

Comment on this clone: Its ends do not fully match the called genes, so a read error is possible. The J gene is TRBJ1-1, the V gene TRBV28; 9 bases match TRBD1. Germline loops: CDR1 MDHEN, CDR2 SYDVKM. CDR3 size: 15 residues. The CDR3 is CASSPGTGLNAEAFF. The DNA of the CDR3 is TGTGCCAGCAGCCCCGGGACAGGGTTGAACGCTGAAGCTTTCTTT.

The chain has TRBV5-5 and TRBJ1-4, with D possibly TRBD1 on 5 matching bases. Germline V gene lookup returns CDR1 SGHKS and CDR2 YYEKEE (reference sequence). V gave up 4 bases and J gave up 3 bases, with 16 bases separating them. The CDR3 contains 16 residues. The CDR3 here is CASSLGLDGANEKLFF. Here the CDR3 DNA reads TGTGCCAGCAGCCTGGGACTTGACGGGGCTAATGAAAAACTGTTTTTT. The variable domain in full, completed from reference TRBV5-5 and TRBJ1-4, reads DAGVTQSPTHLIKTRGQQVTLRCSPISGHKSVSWYQQVLGQGPQFIFQYYEKEERGRGNFPDRFSARQFPNYSSELNVNALLLGDSALYLCASSLGLDGANEKLFFGSGTQLSVL.

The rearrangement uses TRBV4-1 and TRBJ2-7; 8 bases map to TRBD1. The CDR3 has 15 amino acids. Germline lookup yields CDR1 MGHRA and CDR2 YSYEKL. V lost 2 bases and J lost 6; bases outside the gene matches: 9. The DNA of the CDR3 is TGCGCCAGCAGCCAAATCGAGACAGGGGCCGCCGAGCAGTACTTC. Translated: CASSQIETGAAEQYF.

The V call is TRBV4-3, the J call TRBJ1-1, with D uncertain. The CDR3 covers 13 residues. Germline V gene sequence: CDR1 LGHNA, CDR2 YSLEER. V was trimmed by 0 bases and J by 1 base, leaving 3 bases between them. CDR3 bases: TGCGCCAGCAGCCAAGAGCGGAACACTGAAGCTTTCTTT. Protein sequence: CASSQERNTEAFF.

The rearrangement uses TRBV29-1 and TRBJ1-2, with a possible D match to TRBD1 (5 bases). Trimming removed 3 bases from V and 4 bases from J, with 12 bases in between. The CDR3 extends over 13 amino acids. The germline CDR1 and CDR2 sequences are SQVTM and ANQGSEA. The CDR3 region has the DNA TGCAGCGTTGACGTTGGGGGGAGCTATGGCTACACCTTC. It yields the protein CSVDVGGSYGYTF.

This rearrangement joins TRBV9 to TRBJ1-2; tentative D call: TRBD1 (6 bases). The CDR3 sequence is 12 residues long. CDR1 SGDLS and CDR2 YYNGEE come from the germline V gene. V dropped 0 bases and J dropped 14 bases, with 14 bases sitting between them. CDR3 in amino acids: CASSVAQGLRTF. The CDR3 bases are TGTGCCAGCAGCGTAGCTCAGGGGCTACGGACCTTC.